Sequencing of this TCR beta chain was carried out in a study of cytomegalovirus exposure and HLA in healthy donors. Vbeta (60) and Jbeta (13) primers were used in the PCR. Assay: immunoSEQ multiplex PCR; the TCRdb copy retains only in-frame clones and omits some. The sample lists 55,000 to 65,000 clones, about 77% seen once, with almost 7% in the top ten. With 4 bases removed from V and 11 bases from J, the gap between germline ends came to 14 bases. The CDR3 extends over 12 amino acids. Germline CDR1 is LGHNA and CDR2 is YSLEER. Study-wide results and limits: An assumption of roughly uniform sequencing depth across donors underlay the presence/absence analyses. Later work showed greater clonal expansion in HLA-associated TCR beta chains than in equally common others.

A remark on this clone: Its antigen remains unidentified.

Healthy people donating bone marrow made up the donors. This rearrangement joins TRBV4-3 to TRBJ1-1; D possibly corresponds to TRBD1 (5 bases). Sequences were obtained from PBMCs. This clonotype was sampled from a man aged 25 to 40 in good health and CMV-seropositive. For the CDR3, the DNA is TGCGCCAGCAGCCGTACCGGGACTCGGGCTTTCTTT. This codes for CASSRTGTRAFF.